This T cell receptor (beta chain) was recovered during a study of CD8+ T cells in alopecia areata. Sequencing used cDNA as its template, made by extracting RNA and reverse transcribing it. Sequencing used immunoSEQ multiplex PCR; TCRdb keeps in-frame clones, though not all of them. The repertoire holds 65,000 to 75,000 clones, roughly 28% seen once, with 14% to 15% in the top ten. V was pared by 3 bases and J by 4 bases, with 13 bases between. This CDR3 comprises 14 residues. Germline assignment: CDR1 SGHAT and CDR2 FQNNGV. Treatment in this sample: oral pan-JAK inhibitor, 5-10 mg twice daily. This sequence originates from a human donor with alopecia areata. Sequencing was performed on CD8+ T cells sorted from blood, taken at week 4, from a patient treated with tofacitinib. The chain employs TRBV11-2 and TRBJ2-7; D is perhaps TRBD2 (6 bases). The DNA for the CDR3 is TGTGCCAGCAGCTTCGGAGGAGGGGCGTACGAGCAGTACTTC. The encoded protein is CASSFGGGAYEQYF.